A selection of T cell receptor beta chains follows, all from one sample in a study of shared clonotypes between healthy human individuals. Sequencing was performed with immunoSEQ multiplex PCR; in TCRdb, only in-frame clones are kept and a portion is missing. The sample has some 2,400,000 clones; about 94% are singletons. Sequencing was performed on naive CD4+ T cells sorted from blood. The receptors shown here come from a man aged 18 to 30 in good health. Both conserved end residues are part of each CDR3. D genes are given only for firm matches. Some rows mark clone size as missing; the rest say once, few, many or name a class of expanded clone.

TRBJ1-2 | NA | TRBV5-5 | once | TGTGCCAGCAGCTTGGCGGTTCCGGCAGCTAACTATGGCTACACCTTC | CASSLAVPAANYGYTF
TRBJ2-7 | NA | TRBV4-1 | once | TGCGCCAGCAGCCAAGGGGGACTTTACGAGCAGTACTTC | CASSQGGLYEQYF
TRBJ1-1 | NA | TRBV29-1 | NA | TGCAGCGTTGAAGATCAAGCCCTGAACACTGAAGCTTTCTTT | CSVEDQALNTEAFF
TRBJ2-2 | NA | TRBV2 | NA | TGTGCCAGCACCCAGAGCCGGCGGGGCCAAGGGAACACCGGGGAGCTGTTTTTT | CASTQSRRGQGNTGELFF
TRBJ1-3 | NA | TRBV28 | NA | TGTGCCAGCAGCCCCCTGGACAGTTACTCTGGAAACACCATATATTTT | CASSPLDSYSGNTIYF
TRBJ2-7 | NA | TRBV5-1 | once | TGCGCCAGCAGCATACGGGATTCTCCTTACGAGCAGTACTTC | CASSIRDSPYEQYF
TRBJ1-1 | NA | TRBV2 | NA | TGTGCCAGCATTTGGGGGTTAGAAGCTTTCTTT | CASIWGLEAFF
TRBJ2-2 | NA | TRBV10-3 | once | TGTGCCATCAGACAGGGCGGGTGGACCGGGGAGCTGTTTTTT | CAIRQGGWTGELFF
TRBJ2-7 | TRBD2 | TRBV10-3 | NA | TGTGCCATCAGTGAGGGGACTAGCGGGAGTTACGAGCAGTACTTC | CAISEGTSGSYEQYF
TRBJ1-4 | NA | TRBV6-1 | NA | TGTGCCAGCCGGTCGGACGGGGAATACGAACTGTTTTTT | CASRSDGEYELFF
TRBJ2-5 | TRBD2 | TRBV29-1 | NA | TGCAGCGTTCCCCGGACTAGCGGGGAGCAAGAGACCCAGTACTTC | CSVPRTSGEQETQYF
TRBJ2-6 | NA | TRBV5-6 | NA | TGTGCCAGCAGCTCATGGGCTGGGGCCAACGTCCTGACTTTC | CASSSWAGANVLTF
TRBJ2-7 | NA | TRBV11-2 | NA | TGTGCCAGCACCCAACAGCCCTCCTACGAGCAGTACTTC | CASTQQPSYEQYF
TRBJ2-1 | TRBD2 | TRBV19 | NA | TGTGCCAGTAGTATAACGCGGGACTACCCGTACAATGAGCAGTTCTTC | CASSITRDYPYNEQFF
TRBJ2-1 | TRBD2 | TRBV6-5 | NA | TGTGCCAGCAGTTACACCGGGACTAGCCGCAATGAGCAGTTCTTC | CASSYTGTSRNEQFF
TRBJ2-3 | TRBD2 | TRBV9 | NA | TGTGCCAGCAGCGTAGATTCCAGCGGGGGAAACACAGATACGCAGTATTTT | CASSVDSSGGNTDTQYF
TRBJ2-7 | NA | TRBV2 | NA | TGTGCCAGCATAGAACGGTCGGCGGCTTACGAGCAGTACTTC | CASIERSAAYEQYF
TRBJ1-1 | NA | TRBV5-4 | NA | TGTGCCAGCAGCTTGGCCGGGATTGAAGCTTTCTTT | CASSLAGIEAFF
TRBJ1-5 | NA | TRBV5-8 | NA | TGTGCCAGCAGCTCCAAGGGCAATCAGCCCCAGCATTTT | CASSSKGNQPQHF
TRBJ1-1 | NA | TRBV28 | NA | TGTGCCAGCGGGGCCCGTAAGAACACTGAAGCTTTCTTT | CASGARKNTEAFF
TRBJ2-3 | NA | TRBV7-2 | NA | TGTGCCAGCAGTACCACAGATACGCAGTATTTT | CASSTTDTQYF
TRBJ1-2 | NA | TRBV12-5 | NA | TGTGCTAGTGACAAGGGTAACTATGGCTACACCTTC | CASDKGNYGYTF
TRBJ2-2 | NA | TRBV6-6 | NA | TGTGCCAGCATCAGGGATGGGAACACCGGGGAGCTGTTTTTT | CASIRDGNTGELFF
TRBJ2-6 | NA | TRBV10-3 | NA | TGTGCCATCAGTGAGTTCTCTTCTGGGGCCAACGTCCTGACTTTC | CAISEFSSGANVLTF
TRBJ2-2 | NA | TRBV18 | NA | TGTGCCAGCTCACCCTCACTAGTCGGGAACACCGGGGAGCTGTTTTTT | CASSPSLVGNTGELFF
TRBJ2-5 | TRBD2 | TRBV5-1 | NA | TGCGCCAGCAGCTGGGGGGGACCAGAAGAGACCCAGTACTTC | CASSWGGPEETQYF
TRBJ2-7 | TRBD1 | TRBV2 | NA | TGTGCCAGCAGTGAGTTGCCGGGACAGGGCTCCTACGAGCAGTACTTC | CASSELPGQGSYEQYF
TRBJ2-1 | TRBD1 | TRBV9 | NA | TGTGCCAGCAGCCCCCGGACAGGAAGCACCTACAATGAGCAGTTCTTC | CASSPRTGSTYNEQFF
TRBJ2-1 | TRBD2 | TRBV4-3 | NA | TGCGCCAGCAGCCAACAGAATAGGGGAGGGGTTTACAATGAGCAGTTCTTC | CASSQQNRGGVYNEQFF
TRBJ1-2 | NA | TRBV29-1 | NA | TGCAGCGTTGACCGGGACGGCCTTGCCTATGGCTACACCTTC | CSVDRDGLAYGYTF
TRBJ1-1 | TRBD1 | TRBV7-3 | NA | TGTGCCAGCAGCTCAGCGGGACAGGGGAACACTGAAGCTTTCTTT | CASSSAGQGNTEAFF
TRBJ2-1 | NA | TRBV30 | NA | TGTGCCTGGAGCCAGTATCGCCTTCCAGCACTCTTC | CAWSQYRLPALF
TRBJ1-4 | NA | TRBV19 | NA | TGTGCCAGTAGTACTGGCGCCGAGATGCAGGAAAAACTGTTTTTT | CASSTGAEMQEKLFF
TRBJ2-1 | TRBD2 | TRBV6-1 | NA | TGTGCCAGCAGGGGGACTAGTCCCTACAATGAGCAGTTCTTC | CASRGTSPYNEQFF
TRBJ2-7 | TRBD1 | TRBV30 | NA | TGTGCCTGGAGTAAGGGGACAGGCAGCTCCTACGAGCAGTACTTC | CAWSKGTGSSYEQYF
TRBJ1-5 | NA | TRBV27 | once | TGTGCCAGCAGTTTAGGGGGAATAGGTCAGCCCCAGCATTTT | CASSLGGIGQPQHF
TRBJ1-6 | TRBD1 | TRBV27 | NA | TGTGCCAGCAGTCCCTCTGGAGGGGGCGGGTCACCCCTCCACTTT | CASSPSGGGGSPLHF